This TCR beta chain derives from a study of T cells in localized non-small cell lung cancer. Trimming stripped 1 base from V and 8 bases from J, with 20 bases between. CDR3 length: 16 residues. The germline CDR1 and CDR2 sequences are SEHNR and FQNEAQ (reference sequence). Measured with immunoSEQ multiplex PCR; TCRdb has only the in-frame clones, and not every one. Altogether tens of thousands of clones are present, approximately 88% being singletons, with the ten largest covering approximately 6.8%. The source material was peripheral blood, sampled before any cancer treatment. The clonotype comes from a woman aged 40-75 years with stage I lung adenocarcinoma. The chain links TRBV7-9 to TRBJ1-2, with D possibly TRBD1 on 5 matching bases. DNA for the CDR3: TGTGCCAGCAGCTTAGGGCTACCGGGACGGCCAGTGGGCTACACCTTC. As protein: CASSLGLPGRPVGYTF.